This T cell receptor (beta chain) appears in the sequencing data of a study of blood T cell repertoires in COVID-19. Across the whole study: Spain, Italy and the United States supplied samples that represented acute and convalescent COVID-19. PBMCs, B-cell-depleted T cells, or T cells were the source of the cDNA or gDNA that made up the material.

This clone was observed once. The CDR3 spans 15 residues. Germline V CDR1 and CDR2: KGHDR, SFDVKD. V gave up 9 bases and J gave up 5 bases; unmatched junction bases: 7. Generated by immunoSEQ multiplex PCR, the TCRdb table keeps only in-frame clones and is missing some. The table shows 400,000 to 500,000 clones, with 70% to 90% occurring only once. The specimen was peripheral blood. The genes are TRBV24-1 and TRBJ2-1, with 12 bases aligning to TRBD2. The receptor was isolated from a woman aged 30 to 39 with active or convalescent COVID-19. The CDR3 loop reads CATASGGGSNNEQFF. The CDR3 nucleotides are TGTGCCACCGCTAGCGGGGGGGGGAGTAACAATGAGCAGTTCTTC.